This T cell receptor beta chain was observed in a study of shared clonotypes between healthy human individuals (dated by TCRdb to the early 2020s). About the study as a whole: A couple of women and three men aged 18 to 49 years were included in the cohort. For each donor, CD4 naive and CD4 memory were each run on three plates, CD8 naive on two plates, and CD8 memory on one plate. To estimate repertoire size and how much clonotypes are shared between individuals, the study performed deep sequencing of blood TCR repertoires from roughly five healthy adults. To increase sequencing depth and limit assay-specific biases, different laboratories used diverse techniques to prepare libraries and sequence TCR repertoires. Each donor's leukapheresis produced roughly between roughly 0.85 and 10 billion PBMCs. The paper as a whole reports these results and caveats: Pairwise subsampling indicated that sequencing depth was expected to affect the degree of clonotype sharing among donors. Compared with non-shared clonotypes, the clonotypes found in all four sorted-subset donors had higher generation probabilities. Sharing across a few donors was observed for approximately 5% of naive CD4, over 3% of naive CD8, 2% to 2.5% of memory CD4, and about 0.38% of memory CD8 clonotypes. Sampling was limited to blood, and TCR repertoires in tissue likely differ from TCR repertoires in blood. Estimated clonotype richness was generally larger for naive than for memory subsets. Because the study included only a small number of donors, the genetic and exposure-history diversity represented was limited. Incomplete sequencing was indicated by rarefaction of sorted-subset datasets, despite the large sequencing depth.

On this clone: The antigen it binds to is not known. No base-level quality is on record; no much larger clone is a single base apart.

CD8 naive samples were CD45RO-negative cells positively selected for CCR7, giving a CD45RA+CCR7+ population that excluded TemRA cells. The donors were healthy, HIV-negative adults with no recently reported acute infections or vaccinations. Every donor was a Caucasian adult living in Nashville, Tennessee, USA. After blood collection by leukapheresis, PBMCs were isolated using Ficoll-Histopaque density gradient centrifugation and then cryopreserved in the vapor phase of liquid nitrogen. Analytical flow cytometry was used to check the purity and quantity of every magnetically sorted T cell population. Genomic DNA was isolated from each sorted fraction and quantified by UV absorbance on a Nanodrop 2000c. Using the deep immunoSEQ assay, TCR CDR3 regions were amplified from genomic DNA by multiplex PCR. Extracted genomic DNA from each cell subset was distributed evenly across all wells of several immunoSEQ 96-well plates, and each plate was treated as a replicate. For sorted subsets, about 220 ng of genomic DNA, equivalent to 30,000 or so T cell genomes, went into each replicate PCR. Purified libraries were measured with a Qubit 3.0 fluorometer, size-checked on a Bioanalyzer 2100, and measured again with the KAPA Library Quantification kit. Each immunoSEQ 96-well plate was sequenced on its own single-read 150-cycle Illumina NextSeq 550 flow cell. Turning to the authors' computational methods: Because only junctional sequences without quality scores were contained in the immunoSEQ output, filtering matching that applied to full-length reads could not be performed. To assign V/J genes and CDR3, sequences were annotated against IMGT germline references using PyIR, a Python wrapper for IgBLAST v1.9. Reads were filtered out if the reads had weak V/J assignments (E-value above 1e-6), no CDR3, stop codons, out-of-frame junctions, or ambiguous translated residues. V3J clonotypes were defined as sequences sharing the same inferred V gene, J gene, and CDR3 amino acid sequence. Percentage overlap between repertoires was computed as shared unique clonotypes divided by the size of the smaller repertoire. Richness of each repertoire was evaluated using RTK rarefaction, the Chao1 estimator, and Recon v2.1 estimates of unobserved clonotypes. Generation probabilities were computed with OLGA for all TCRbeta clonotypes obtained by the gDNA method from several donors. The clones in this table, taken by TCRdb from immuneACCESS, are in-frame only. Not every clone is retained; where verified, under half of the shortfall comes from an unresolved V gene, and the cause of the rest is unknown. Clonal size and the V and J genes are those of that table, whereas D and trimming came from the DNA. The sample data list around 2,000,000 clones, and around 96% of these were observed just once. The leading ten clones occupy about 1.1% of the sample.

What was sequenced was naive CD8+ T cells sorted from blood. The cell subset or site label on this specimen signifies: CD45RA+CCR7+. The TCR comes from a young man in good health.

The CDR3 protein: CASSLELGAFF. The nucleotides are TGTGCCAGCAGCTTAGAATTGGGAGCTTTCTTT. In this chain, TRBV7-9 is recombined with TRBJ1-1, with no confident D gene call. CDR1 SEHNR and CDR2 FQNEAQ are derived from the germline V gene (reference sequence). The CDR3 has 11 amino acids, counting the end cysteine and phenylalanine. Solely the CDR3 DNA is kept, with 33 bases framed from the first base. Between the V and J ends, shortened by 1 base and 10 bases respectively, the junction contains 7 bases.